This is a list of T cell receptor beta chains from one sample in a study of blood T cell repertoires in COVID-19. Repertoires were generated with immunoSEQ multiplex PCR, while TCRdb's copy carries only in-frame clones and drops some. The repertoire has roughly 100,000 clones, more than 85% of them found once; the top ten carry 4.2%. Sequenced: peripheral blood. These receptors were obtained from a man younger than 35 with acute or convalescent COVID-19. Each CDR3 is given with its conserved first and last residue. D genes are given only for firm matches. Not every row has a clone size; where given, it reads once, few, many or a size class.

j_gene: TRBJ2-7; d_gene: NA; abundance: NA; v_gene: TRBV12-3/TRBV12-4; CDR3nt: TGTGCCAGCAGTTTTGCTAGTCCTGCTCTATCCTTC; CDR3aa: CASSFASPALSF
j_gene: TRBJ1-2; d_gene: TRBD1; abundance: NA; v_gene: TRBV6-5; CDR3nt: TGTGCCAGCAGGACAGGGGCCCTGATTTTCACCTTC; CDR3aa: CASRTGALIFTF
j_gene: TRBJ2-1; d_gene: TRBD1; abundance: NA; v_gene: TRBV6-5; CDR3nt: TGTGCCAGCAGTTACCGACAGGGCGGGAATGAGCAGTTCTTC; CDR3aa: CASSYRQGGNEQFF
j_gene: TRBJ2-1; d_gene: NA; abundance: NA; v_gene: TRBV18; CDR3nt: TGTGCCAGCTCACCGGCCCAATACCGGACATCCAATGAGCAGTTCTTC; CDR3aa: CASSPAQYRTSNEQFF
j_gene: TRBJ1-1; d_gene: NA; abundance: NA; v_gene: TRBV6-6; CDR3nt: TGTGCCAGCAGTTCCGCGATCCAACCGGTCGGGGCTTTCTTT; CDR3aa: CASSSAIQPVGAFF
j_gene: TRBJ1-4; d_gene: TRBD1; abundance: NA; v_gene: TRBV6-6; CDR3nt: TGTGCCAGCGTTGCAGGGGGCGATGAAAAACTGTTTTTT; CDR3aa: CASVAGGDEKLFF
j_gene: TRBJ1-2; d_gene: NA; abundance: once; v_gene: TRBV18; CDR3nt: TGTGCCAGCTCACCGGAGGGATTTGGCTACACCTTC; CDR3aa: CASSPEGFGYTF
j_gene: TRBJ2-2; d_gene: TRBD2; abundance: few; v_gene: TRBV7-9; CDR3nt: TGTGCCAGCAGATCGGAGCGGGAGACTACCGGGGAGCTGTTTTTT; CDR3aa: CASRSERETTGELFF
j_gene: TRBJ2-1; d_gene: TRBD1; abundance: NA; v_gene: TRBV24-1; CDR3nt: TGTGCCACTGGAGGACAGGTACGAGATGAGCAGTTCTTC; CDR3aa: CATGGQVRDEQFF
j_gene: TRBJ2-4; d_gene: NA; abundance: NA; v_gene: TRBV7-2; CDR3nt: TGTGCCAGCAGCCCTTATCGAGGGTTAGCCAAAAACATTCAGTACTTC; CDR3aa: CASSPYRGLAKNIQYF
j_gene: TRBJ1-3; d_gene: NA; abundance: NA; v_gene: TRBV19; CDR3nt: TGTGCCAGTAGCCCATTATCTTCGAGGATCTCTGGAAACACCATATATTTT; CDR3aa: CASSPLSSRISGNTIYF
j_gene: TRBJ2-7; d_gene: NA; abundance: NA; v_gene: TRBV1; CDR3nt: TGCACCAGCAGCCAAGCTCCCCTATTCAACTCCTACGAGCAGTACTTC; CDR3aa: CTSSQAPLFNSYEQYF
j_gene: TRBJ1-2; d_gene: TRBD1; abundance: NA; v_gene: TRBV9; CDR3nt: TGTGCCAGCAGCGTAGTAGGGGGCAGCTATGGCTACACCTTC; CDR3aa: CASSVVGGSYGYTF